Shown below are 23 T cell receptor beta chains from a single sample sequenced in a study of human T cells and chemical hapten exposure. TCRdb called the RACE reads again in MiXCR, with one record for every CDR3 protein. The sample lists hundreds of thousands of distinct CDR3 sequences; roughly 6.3% were seen once. Documented time point: patch test 2, 6 weeks after DPC sensitization. Treatment given: therapeutic diphenylcyclopropenone sensitization with weekly scalp DPC. The input for sequencing was whole blood, taken in connection with sensitization to the hapten diphenylcyclopropenone (DPC). The receptors were gathered from a woman between 18 and 29 years old with alopecia areata. Some clones in this sample may be carry-over from other donors' samples.

The table lists this clonotype with a few counts. The chain has TRBV15 and TRBJ1-6; D remains ambiguous. CDR1 and CDR2 (germline): LNHNV, YYDKDF (reference sequence). V was pared by 1 base and J by 5 bases, with 3 bases between. The CDR3 extends over 13 amino acids. CDR3 nucleotide sequence: TGTGCCACCAGCAGAGGCCATAATTCACCCCTCCACTTT. It codes for CATSRGHNSPLHF. Full variable domain (rest looked up from reference TRBV15 and TRBJ1-6): DAMVIQNPRYQVTQFGKPVTLSCSQTLNHNVMYWYQQKSSQAPKLLFHYYDKDFNNEADTPDNFQSRRPNTSFCFLDIRSPGLGDTAMYLCATSRGHNSPLHFGNGTRLTVT.

V usage is TRBV24-1 and J usage is TRBJ2-2; no clear D. The V end lost 4 bases, the J end lost 4 bases, and 0 bases lay between the germline ends. The CDR3 is 11 residues long. Germline V gene lookup returns CDR1 KGHDR and CDR2 SFDVKD. The DNA for the CDR3 is TGTGCCACCAGTGACACCGGGGAGCTGTTTTTT. This sequence encodes CATSDTGELFF.

Only a few counts were recorded for this clonotype. The chain recombines TRBV20-1 with TRBJ2-3; 9 bases match TRBD2. This CDR3 contains 15 residues. V trimming: 5 bases; J trimming: 0 bases; junction bases outside the gene matches: 6. In germline, CDR1 is DFQATT, CDR2 SNEGSKA (reference sequence). CDR3 in amino acids: CSAFDSGGSTDTQYF. In nucleotides, the CDR3 is TGCAGTGCTTTCGATAGCGGGGGAAGCACAGATACGCAGTATTTT.

The CDR3 region has the DNA TGTGCCAGCAGCCTAGATCGGCAGGGAGATCAGCCCCAGCATTTT. This codes for CASSLDRQGDQPQHF. This chain links TRBV6-2 or TRBV6-3 with TRBJ1-5; tentatively, D is TRBD1 (5 bases). Germline loops: CDR1 MNHEY, CDR2 SVGEGT. CDR3 length: 15 residues. V was trimmed by 6 bases and J by 5 bases, leaving 17 bases between them.

A word on this clonotype: A single base separates this from a much larger clone, so it may be a read error. This chain links TRBV12-3 or TRBV12-4 with TRBJ1-3; D gene unclear. The CDR3 runs 11 residues. The CDR3 sequence is CASSSLETRDF. For the CDR3, the DNA is TGTGCCAGCAGTTCCTTAGAGACCCGGGATTTT.

The chain has TRBV20-1 and TRBJ2-2; D is unresolved. Germline V gives CDR1 DFQATT, CDR2 SNEGSKA (reference sequence). This CDR3 is 14 amino acids long. V was trimmed by 5 bases and J by 0 bases, leaving 10 bases between them. CDR3: CSAPRTTNTGELFF. CDR3 nucleotide sequence: TGCAGTGCTCCGAGGACCACGAACACCGGGGAGCTGTTTTTT.

In its sample, this clonotype was seen many times. The chain carries TRBV5-4 and TRBJ2-7; D ambiguous. The V end lost 4 bases, the J end lost 3 bases, and 5 bases lay between the germline ends. Per germline, CDR1 SGHNT and CDR2 YYREEE (reference sequence). The CDR3 extends over 11 amino acids. The CDR3 region is CASSGDYEQYF. In nucleotides, the CDR3 is TGTGCCAGCAGCGGAGACTACGAGCAGTACTTC. The entire variable domain, with the rest obtained from reference TRBV5-4 and TRBJ2-7, is as follows: ETGVTQSPTHLIKTRGQQVTLRCSSQSGHNTVSWYQQALGQGPQFIFQYYREEENGRGNFPPRFSGLQFPNYSSELNVNALELDDSALYLCASSGDYEQYFGPGTRLTVT.

In its sample, this clonotype was seen many times. The chain couples TRBV25-1 to TRBJ2-3; weak D call: TRBD1 (5 bases). Germline V gene data show CDR1 as MGHDK and CDR2 as SYGVNS. V was shortened by 7 bases and J by 6 bases, with 5 bases between the two germline ends. This CDR3 region has 10 residues. Here the CDR3 DNA reads TGTGCCAGCAAGGGGGATACGCAGTATTTT. The encoded protein is CASKGDTQYF. Using reference TRBV25-1 and TRBJ2-3 for the parts outside the CDR3, the full variable domain is EADIYQTPRYLVIGTGKKITLECSQTMGHDKMYWYQQDPGMELHLIHYSYGVNSTEKGDLSSESTVSRIRTEHFPLTLESARPSHTSQYLCASKGDTQYFGPGTRLTVL.

This clonotype was seen a handful of times. The chain combines TRBV28 with TRBJ2-3, with a weak D call TRBD2 (6 bases). Trimming removed 5 bases from V and 2 bases from J, with 11 bases in between. This CDR3 region has 14 residues. Germline assignment: CDR1 MDHEN and CDR2 SYDVKM. CDR3: CASSDGTHTDTQYF. Written as DNA, the CDR3 is TGTGCCAGCAGTGACGGGACTCACACAGATACGCAGTATTTT.

This clonotype came up many times. The chain couples TRBV7-2 to TRBJ1-1, with D uncertain. The CDR3 covers 13 residues. Germline lookup yields CDR1 SGHTA and CDR2 FQGNSA. With 4 bases removed from V and 2 bases from J, the gap between germline ends came to 8 bases. CDR3 loop: CASSSSVNTEAFF. CDR3 sequence (DNA): TGTGCCAGCAGCTCCTCAGTTAACACTGAAGCTTTCTTT.

This rearrangement joins TRBV19 to TRBJ1-1, with 8 positions matching TRBD1. The CDR3 has 16 residues. J lost 2 bases, V lost 3 bases, and 8 bases had no gene match. CDR1 is LNHDA, CDR2 SQIVND, per germline (reference sequence). CDR3 sequence reads: CASSIEGDRLNTEAFF. DNA of the CDR3: TGTGCCAGTAGTATCGAGGGGGACAGGCTTAACACTGAAGCTTTCTTT.

Ten or more counts support this clonotype. Here the CDR3 DNA reads TGTGCCAGCACCAGGAGTCCTAACGGGGCCTATGGCTACACCTTC. It encodes CASTRSPNGAYGYTF. The genes are TRBV6-1 and TRBJ1-2; TRBD1 is a possible D gene (5 bases). Per germline, CDR1 MNHNS and CDR2 SASEGT. This CDR3 region has 15 residues. V was shortened by 7 bases and J by 4 bases, with 19 bases between the two germline ends.

The chain couples TRBV24-1 to TRBJ2-2, with D unresolved. The CDR3 has 14 residues. V lost 3 bases and J 10 bases, leaving 14 bases between the germline ends. The V gene's germline CDR1 is KGHDR and CDR2 SFDVKD. Written as DNA, the CDR3 is TGTGCCACCAGTGATCCCCAACGTCCCGTGGAGCTGTTTTTT. This translates into CATSDPQRPVELFF.

This chain joins TRBV18 and TRBJ1-2; D remains unclear. This CDR3 region has 14 residues. V was trimmed by 6 bases and J by 5 bases, leaving 16 bases between them. Germline V gene lookup returns CDR1 KGHSH and CDR2 LQKENI. CDR3 residues: CASSGATEIYGYTF. As DNA, the CDR3 is TGTGCCAGCTCGGGCGCCACCGAGATTTATGGCTACACCTTC.

This sequence joins TRBV2 and TRBJ2-3; D remains unclear. CDR1 is SNHLY, CDR2 FYNNEI, per germline. The CDR3 is 13 residues long. Trimming shortened V by 2 bases and J by 4 bases, and 7 bases separated the two germline ends. For the CDR3, the DNA is TGTGCCAGCAGTGAATCCCTTCCAGATACGCAGTATTTT. Amino acids: CASSESLPDTQYF.

The chain joins TRBV15 to TRBJ1-4; D call uncertain. CDR1 and CDR2 from the germline V gene are LNHNV and YYDKDF (reference sequence). The CDR3 contains 17 residues. Trimming shortened V by 4 bases and J by 8 bases, and 23 bases separated the two germline ends. The CDR3 sequence: CATSTPVFKRLGEKLFF. In nucleotides, the CDR3 is TGTGCCACCAGCACTCCGGTATTTAAGCGCCTTGGGGAAAAACTGTTTTTT. Using reference TRBV15 and TRBJ1-4 for the parts outside the CDR3, the full variable domain is DAMVIQNPRYQVTQFGKPVTLSCSQTLNHNVMYWYQQKSSQAPKLLFHYYDKDFNNEADTPDNFQSRRPNTSFCFLDIRSPGLGDTAMYLCATSTPVFKRLGEKLFFGSGTQLSVL.

The chain combines TRBV4-2 with TRBJ2-3; D is possibly TRBD2 (6 bases). The CDR3 length is 14 residues. Germline V lookup: CDR1 LGHNA, CDR2 YNFKEQ. Trimming pared 0 bases from V and 4 bases from J, leaving 8 bases between. The CDR3 protein is CASSQELAADTQYF. The CDR3, as DNA: TGTGCCAGCAGCCAAGAACTAGCAGCAGATACGCAGTATTTT.

This clonotype was seen a few times. The chain is built from TRBV6-5 and TRBJ1-2; D possibly corresponds to TRBD1 (6 bases). Germline V gene sequence: CDR1 MNHEY, CDR2 SVGAGI. The CDR3 contains 15 residues. Trimming left V 4 bases short and J 2 bases short, with 14 bases between. CDR3 nucleotides: TGTGCCAGCAGTTTAACGGCAGGGGAAAACTATGGCTACACCTTC. Its protein is CASSLTAGENYGYTF.

Many counts were recorded for this clonotype. V usage is TRBV3-1 and J usage is TRBJ1-2; tentative D call: TRBD1 (5 bases). V lost 3 bases, J lost 8 bases, and 10 bases lay in between. In germline, CDR1 is LGHDT, CDR2 YNNKEL (reference sequence). This CDR3 has 12 residues. The CDR3 loop reads CASSQRAGGYTF. DNA for the CDR3: TGTGCCAGCAGCCAGCGGGCAGGGGGCTACACCTTC. Full variable domain (remainder filled in from reference TRBV3-1 and TRBJ1-2): DTAVSQTPKYLVTQMGNDKSIKCEQNLGHDTMYWYKQDSKKFLKIMFSYNNKELIINETVPNRFSPKSPDKAHLNLHINSLELGDSAVYFCASSQRAGGYTFGSGTRLTVV.

This clonotype was observed a few times. The V and J genes are TRBV28 and TRBJ2-1, with D possibly matching TRBD2 (5 bases). In germline, CDR1 is MDHEN, CDR2 SYDVKM. CDR3 length equals 13 residues. The V and J ends lost 3 bases and 7 bases respectively, with 10 bases between them. The CDR3 protein is CASSLAGENEQFF. The CDR3, as DNA: TGTGCCAGCAGTTTGGCCGGGGAGAATGAGCAGTTCTTC. Drawing the rest from reference TRBV28 and TRBJ2-1, the complete variable domain is DVKVTQSSRYLVKRTGEKVFLECVQDMDHENMFWYRQDPGLGLRLIYFSYDVKMKEKGDIPEGYSVSREKKERFSLILESASTNQTSMYLCASSLAGENEQFFGPGTRLTVL.

This clonotype showed up just a few times. The chain carries TRBV6-4 and TRBJ2-2, with 11 bases identical to TRBD2. Unmatched junction bases numbered 3, after V lost 3 bases and J lost 0 bases. CDR1 and CDR2 from the germline V gene are MRHNA and SNTAGT. The CDR3 runs 17 residues. For the CDR3, the DNA is TGTGCCAGCAGTGATCGGGGACTAGCGGCGAACACCGGGGAGCTGTTTTTT. Translation gives CASSDRGLAANTGELFF.

This clonotype was picked up many times. V gene TRBV9 combines with J gene TRBJ1-1; maybe TRBD1 (5 bases). This CDR3 spans 14 amino acids. With 3 bases removed from V and 4 bases from J, the gap between germline ends came to 13 bases. Germline CDR1 is SGDLS and CDR2 is YYNGEE. CDR3: CASSARGDVTEAFF. CDR3 coding DNA: TGTGCCAGCAGCGCGAGGGGAGACGTCACTGAAGCTTTCTTT.

The chain is built from TRBV6-1 and TRBJ2-2; D might be TRBD1 or TRBD2, each matching 5 bases. Trimming removed 6 bases at V and 1 base at J, with 9 bases between. Germline V lookup: CDR1 MNHNS, CDR2 SASEGT. The CDR3 is made up of 14 amino acids. The chain's CDR3 is CASREGLNTGELFF. The CDR3 nucleotides read TGTGCCAGCAGAGAGGGGCTGAACACCGGGGAGCTGTTTTTT.